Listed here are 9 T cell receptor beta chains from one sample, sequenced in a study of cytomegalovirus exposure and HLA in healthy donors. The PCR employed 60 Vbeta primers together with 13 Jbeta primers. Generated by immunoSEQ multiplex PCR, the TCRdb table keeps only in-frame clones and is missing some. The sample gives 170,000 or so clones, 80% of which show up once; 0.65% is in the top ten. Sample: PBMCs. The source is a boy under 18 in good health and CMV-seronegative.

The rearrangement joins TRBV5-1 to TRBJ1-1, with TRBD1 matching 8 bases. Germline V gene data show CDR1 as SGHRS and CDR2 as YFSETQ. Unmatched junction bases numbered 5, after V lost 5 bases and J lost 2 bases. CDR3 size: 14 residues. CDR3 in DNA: TGCGCCAGCAGTATTACAGGGGGAAACACTGAAGCTTTCTTT. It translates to CASSITGGNTEAFF.

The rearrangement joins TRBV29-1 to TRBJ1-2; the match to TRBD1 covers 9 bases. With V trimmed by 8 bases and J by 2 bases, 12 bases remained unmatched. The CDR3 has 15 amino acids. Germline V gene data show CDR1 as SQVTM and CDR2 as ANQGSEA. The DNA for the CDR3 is TGCAGCACCCGAGGTCGGGACAGGGCAAACTATGGCTACACCTTC. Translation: CSTRGRDRANYGYTF.

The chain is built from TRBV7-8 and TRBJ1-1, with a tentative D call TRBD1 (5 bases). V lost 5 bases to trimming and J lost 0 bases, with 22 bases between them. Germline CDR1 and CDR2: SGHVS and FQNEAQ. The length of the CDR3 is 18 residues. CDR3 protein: CASSTPRRQGLMNTEAFF. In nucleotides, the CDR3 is TGTGCCAGCAGCACCCCACGGCGGCAGGGCTTAATGAACACTGAAGCTTTCTTT. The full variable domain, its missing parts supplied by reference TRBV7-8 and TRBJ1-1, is GAGVSQSPRYKVAKRGQDVALRCDPISGHVSLFWYQQALGQGPEFLTYFQNEAQLDKSGLPSDRFFAERPEGSVSTLKIQRTQQEDSAVYLCASSTPRRQGLMNTEAFFGQGTRLTVV.

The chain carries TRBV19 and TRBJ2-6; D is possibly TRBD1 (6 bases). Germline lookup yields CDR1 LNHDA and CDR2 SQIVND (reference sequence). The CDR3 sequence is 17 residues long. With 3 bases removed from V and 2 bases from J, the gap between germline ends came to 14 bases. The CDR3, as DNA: TGTGCCAGTAGTATTTTAGGGGGATCCCCTGGGGCCAACGTCCTGACTTTC. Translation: CASSILGGSPGANVLTF. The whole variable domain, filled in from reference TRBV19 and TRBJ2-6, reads DGGITQSPKYLFRKEGQNVTLSCEQNLNHDAMYWYRQDPGQGLRLIYYSQIVNDFQKGDIAEGYSVSREKKESFPLTVTSAQKNPTAFYLCASSILGGSPGANVLTFGAGSRLTVL.

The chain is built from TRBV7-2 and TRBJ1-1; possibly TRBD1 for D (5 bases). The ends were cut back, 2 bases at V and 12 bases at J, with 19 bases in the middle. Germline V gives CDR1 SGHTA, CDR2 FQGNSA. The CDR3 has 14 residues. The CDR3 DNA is TGTGCCAGCAGCTTACATGAAGACAGTTTGAATTCTTTCTTT. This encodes CASSLHEDSLNSFF.

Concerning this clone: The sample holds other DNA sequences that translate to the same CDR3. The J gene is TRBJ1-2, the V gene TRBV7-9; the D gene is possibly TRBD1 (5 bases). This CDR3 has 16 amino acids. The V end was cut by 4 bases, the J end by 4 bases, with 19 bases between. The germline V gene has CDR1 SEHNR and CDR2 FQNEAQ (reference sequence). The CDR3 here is CASSSGGTGLSYGYTF. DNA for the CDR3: TGTGCCAGCAGCTCCGGGGGGACGGGCTTAAGCTATGGCTACACCTTC.

CDR3 region: CAVSTVSNQPQHF. CDR3 DNA sequence: TGTGCCGTCTCTACAGTTAGCAATCAGCCCCAGCATTTT. The rearrangement joins TRBV10-3 to TRBJ1-5; D ambiguous. CDR3 length equals 13 residues. In germline, CDR1 is ENHRY, CDR2 SYGVKD. V was cut by 11 bases and J by 0 bases, with 11 bases left in between.

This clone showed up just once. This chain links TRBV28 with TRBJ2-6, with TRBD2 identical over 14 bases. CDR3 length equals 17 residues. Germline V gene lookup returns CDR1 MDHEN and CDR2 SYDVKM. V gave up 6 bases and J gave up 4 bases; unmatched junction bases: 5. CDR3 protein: CASRETSGRDGANVLTF. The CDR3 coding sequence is TGTGCCAGCAGGGAGACTAGCGGGAGGGACGGGGCCAACGTCCTGACTTTC.

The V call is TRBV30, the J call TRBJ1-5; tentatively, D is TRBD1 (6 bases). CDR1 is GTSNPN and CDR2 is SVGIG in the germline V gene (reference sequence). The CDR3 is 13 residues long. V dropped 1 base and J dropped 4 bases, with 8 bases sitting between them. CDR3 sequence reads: CAWSGQGNQPQHF. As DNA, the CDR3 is TGTGCCTGGAGTGGGCAGGGGAATCAGCCCCAGCATTTT.